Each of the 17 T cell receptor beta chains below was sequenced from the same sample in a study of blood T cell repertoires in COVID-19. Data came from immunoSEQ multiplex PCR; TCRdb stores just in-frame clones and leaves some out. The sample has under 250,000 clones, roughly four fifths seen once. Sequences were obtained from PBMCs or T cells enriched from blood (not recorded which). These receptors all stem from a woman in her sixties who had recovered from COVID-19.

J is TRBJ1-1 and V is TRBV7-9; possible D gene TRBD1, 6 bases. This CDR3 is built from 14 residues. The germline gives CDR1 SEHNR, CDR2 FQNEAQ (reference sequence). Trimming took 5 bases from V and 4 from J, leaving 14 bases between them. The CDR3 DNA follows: TGTGCCAGCAGCCCGTCCACAGGGAGCACTGAAGCTTTCTTT. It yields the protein CASSPSTGSTEAFF.

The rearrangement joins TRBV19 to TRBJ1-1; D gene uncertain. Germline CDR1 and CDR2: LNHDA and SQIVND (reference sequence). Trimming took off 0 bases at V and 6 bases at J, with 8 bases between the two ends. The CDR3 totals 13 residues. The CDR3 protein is CASSIDGEPEAFF. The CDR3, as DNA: TGTGCCAGTAGTATAGACGGGGAGCCTGAAGCTTTCTTT.

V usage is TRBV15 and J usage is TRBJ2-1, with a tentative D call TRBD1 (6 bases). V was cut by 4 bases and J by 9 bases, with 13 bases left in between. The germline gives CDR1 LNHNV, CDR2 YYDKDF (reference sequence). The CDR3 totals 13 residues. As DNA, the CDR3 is TGTGCCACCAGCACCAGGGGCGAAAGTGAGCAGTTCTTC. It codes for CATSTRGESEQFF.

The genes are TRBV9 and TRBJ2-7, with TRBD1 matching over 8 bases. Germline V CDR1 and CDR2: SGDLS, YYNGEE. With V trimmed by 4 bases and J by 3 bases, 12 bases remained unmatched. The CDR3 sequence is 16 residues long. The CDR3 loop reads CASSPTPRGLRYEQYF. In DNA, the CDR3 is TGTGCCAGCAGCCCCACACCCAGGGGGCTCCGCTACGAGCAGTACTTC.

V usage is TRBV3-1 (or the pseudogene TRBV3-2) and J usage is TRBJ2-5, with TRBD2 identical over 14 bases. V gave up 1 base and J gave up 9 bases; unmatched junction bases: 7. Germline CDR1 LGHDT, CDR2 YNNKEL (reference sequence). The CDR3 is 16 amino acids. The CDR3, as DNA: TGTGCCAGCAGCCAAGGACTAGCGGGGGGGTGGGTTTCCCAGTACTTC. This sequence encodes CASSQGLAGGWVSQYF.

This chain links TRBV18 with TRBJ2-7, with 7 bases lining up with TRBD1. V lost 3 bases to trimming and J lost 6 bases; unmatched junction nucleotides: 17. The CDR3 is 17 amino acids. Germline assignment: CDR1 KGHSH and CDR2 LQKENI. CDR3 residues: CASSPPRRRTGDGEQYF. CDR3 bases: TGTGCCAGCTCACCCCCCCGGCGTAGGACAGGAGATGGCGAGCAGTACTTC. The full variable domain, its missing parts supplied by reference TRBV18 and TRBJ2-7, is NAGVMQNPRHLVRRRGQEARLRCSPMKGHSHVYWYRQLPEEGLKFMVYLQKENIIDESGMPKERFSAEFPKEGPSILRIQQVVRGDSAAYFCASSPPRRRTGDGEQYFGPGTRLTVT.

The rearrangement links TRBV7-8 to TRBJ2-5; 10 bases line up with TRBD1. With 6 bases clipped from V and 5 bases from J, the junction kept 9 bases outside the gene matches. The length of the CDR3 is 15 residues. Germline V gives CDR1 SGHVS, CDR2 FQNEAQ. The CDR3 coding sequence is TGTGCCAGCAGGCGGGGGACAGGGGTTATGGAGACCCAGTACTTC. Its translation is CASRRGTGVMETQYF.

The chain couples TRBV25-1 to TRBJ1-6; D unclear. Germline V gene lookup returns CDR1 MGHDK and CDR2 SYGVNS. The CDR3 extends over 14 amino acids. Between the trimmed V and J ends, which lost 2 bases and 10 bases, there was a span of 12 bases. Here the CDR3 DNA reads TGTGCCAGCAGTGAAGCTGGGTCGGGGTCACCCCTCCACTTT. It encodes CASSEAGSGSPLHF. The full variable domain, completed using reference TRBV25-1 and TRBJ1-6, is EADIYQTPRYLVIGTGKKITLECSQTMGHDKMYWYQQDPGMELHLIHYSYGVNSTEKGDLSSESTVSRIRTEHFPLTLESARPSHTSQYLCASSEAGSGSPLHFGNGTRLTVT.

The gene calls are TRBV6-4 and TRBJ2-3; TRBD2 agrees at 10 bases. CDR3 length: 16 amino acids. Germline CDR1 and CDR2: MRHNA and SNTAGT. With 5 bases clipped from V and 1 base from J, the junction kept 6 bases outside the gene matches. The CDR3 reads CASSSTGTSGTDTQYF. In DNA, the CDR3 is TGTGCCAGCAGTAGTACCGGGACTAGCGGCACAGATACGCAGTATTTT.

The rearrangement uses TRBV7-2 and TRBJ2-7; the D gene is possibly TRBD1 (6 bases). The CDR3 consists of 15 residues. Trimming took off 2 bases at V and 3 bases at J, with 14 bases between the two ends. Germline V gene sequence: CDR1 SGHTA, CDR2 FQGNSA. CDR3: CASSLSTGQVYEQYF. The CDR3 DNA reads TGTGCCAGCAGCTTAAGTACAGGGCAAGTCTACGAGCAGTACTTC. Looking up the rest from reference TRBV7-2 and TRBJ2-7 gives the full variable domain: GAGVSQSPSNKVTEKGKDVELRCDPISGHTALYWYRQSLGQGLEFLIYFQGNSAPDKSGLPSDRFSAERTGGSVSTLTIQRTQQEDSAVYLCASSLSTGQVYEQYFGPGTRLTVT.

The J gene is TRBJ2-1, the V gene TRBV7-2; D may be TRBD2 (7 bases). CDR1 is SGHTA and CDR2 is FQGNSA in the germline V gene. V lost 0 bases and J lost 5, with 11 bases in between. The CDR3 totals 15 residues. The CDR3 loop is CASSLALGGHNEQFF. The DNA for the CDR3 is TGTGCCAGCAGCTTAGCGTTGGGGGGGCACAATGAGCAGTTCTTC.

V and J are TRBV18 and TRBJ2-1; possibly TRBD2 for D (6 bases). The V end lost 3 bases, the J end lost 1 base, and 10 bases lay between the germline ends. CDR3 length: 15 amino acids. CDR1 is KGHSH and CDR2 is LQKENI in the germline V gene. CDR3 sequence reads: CASSPSAGSYNEQFF. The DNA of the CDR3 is TGTGCCAGCTCACCGTCTGCGGGGTCCTACAATGAGCAGTTCTTC.

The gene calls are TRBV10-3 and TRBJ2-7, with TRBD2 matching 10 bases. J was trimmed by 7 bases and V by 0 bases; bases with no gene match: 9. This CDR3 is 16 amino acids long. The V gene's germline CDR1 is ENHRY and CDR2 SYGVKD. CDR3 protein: CAISESTSGTAGEQYF. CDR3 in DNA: TGTGCCATCAGTGAGTCAACTAGCGGGACCGCTGGGGAGCAGTACTTC.

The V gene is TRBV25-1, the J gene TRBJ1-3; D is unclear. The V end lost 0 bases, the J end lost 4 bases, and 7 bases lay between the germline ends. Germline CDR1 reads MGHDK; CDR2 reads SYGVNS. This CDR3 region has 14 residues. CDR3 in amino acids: CASSEYGRGNTIYF. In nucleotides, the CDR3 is TGTGCCAGCAGTGAATACGGCAGGGGAAACACCATATATTTT.

For the CDR3, the DNA is TGTGCCAGCAGTTTATTCGGTCAGCCCCAGCATTTT. It encodes CASSLFGQPQHF. The J gene is TRBJ1-5, the V gene TRBV12-3 or TRBV12-4; the D is unclear. Deletions cut 2 bases from V and 6 bases from J, with 5 bases between. The CDR3 contains 12 residues.

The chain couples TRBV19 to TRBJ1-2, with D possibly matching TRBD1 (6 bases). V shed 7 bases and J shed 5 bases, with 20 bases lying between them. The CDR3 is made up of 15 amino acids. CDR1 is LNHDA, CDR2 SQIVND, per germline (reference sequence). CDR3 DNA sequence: TGTGCCAGTACAAGGACAGCCCTGGGCACTTATGGCTACACCTTC. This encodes CASTRTALGTYGYTF.

CDR3 region: CASSSTAPEGYTF. The CDR3 region has the DNA TGTGCCAGCAGCTCCACCGCCCCTGAGGGCTACACCTTC. This sequence joins TRBV7-3 and TRBJ1-2; D gene uncertain. The CDR3 runs to 13 residues. The V end lost 4 bases, the J end lost 8 bases, and 14 bases lay between the germline ends. Germline assignment: CDR1 SGHTA and CDR2 FQGTGA.